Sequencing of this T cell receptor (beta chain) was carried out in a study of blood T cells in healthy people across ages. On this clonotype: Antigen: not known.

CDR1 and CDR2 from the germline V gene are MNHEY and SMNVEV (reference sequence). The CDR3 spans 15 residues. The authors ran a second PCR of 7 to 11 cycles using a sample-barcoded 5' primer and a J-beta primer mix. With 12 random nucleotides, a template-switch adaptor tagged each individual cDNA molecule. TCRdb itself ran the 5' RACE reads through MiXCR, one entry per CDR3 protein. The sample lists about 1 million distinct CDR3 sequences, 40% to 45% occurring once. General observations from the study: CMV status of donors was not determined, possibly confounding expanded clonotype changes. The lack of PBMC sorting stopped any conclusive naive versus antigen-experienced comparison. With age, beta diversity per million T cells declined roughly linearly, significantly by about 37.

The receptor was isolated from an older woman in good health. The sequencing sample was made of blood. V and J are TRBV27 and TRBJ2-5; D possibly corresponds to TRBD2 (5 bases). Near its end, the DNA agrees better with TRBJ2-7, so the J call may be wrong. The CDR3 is CASSPGMGLTYEQYF. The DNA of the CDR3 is TGTGCCAGCAGTCCGGGGATGGGTCTAACCTACGAGCAGTACTTC.